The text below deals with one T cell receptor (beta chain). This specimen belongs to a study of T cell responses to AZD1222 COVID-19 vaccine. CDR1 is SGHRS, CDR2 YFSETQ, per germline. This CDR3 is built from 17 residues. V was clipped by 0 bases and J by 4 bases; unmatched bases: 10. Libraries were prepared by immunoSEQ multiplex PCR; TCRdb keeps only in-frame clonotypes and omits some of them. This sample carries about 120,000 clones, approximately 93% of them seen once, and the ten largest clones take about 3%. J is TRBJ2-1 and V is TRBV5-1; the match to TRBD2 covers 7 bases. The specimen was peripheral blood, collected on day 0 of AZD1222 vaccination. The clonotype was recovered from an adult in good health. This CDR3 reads CASSLAHGGRDYNEQFF. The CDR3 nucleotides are TGCGCCAGCAGCTTGGCCCATGGCGGGAGAGATTACAATGAGCAGTTCTTC.